Detailed here is one TCR beta chain. The antigen it recognizes is unknown. The sample holds no much larger clone one base away, and base qualities are not on file. Receptor libraries were prepared by the immunoSEQ multiplex PCR assay. Imported from immuneACCESS, the table was reduced by TCRdb to in-frame sequences with V and J called. These copies leave out some clones; in studies compared against another copy, an unresolved V gene accounts for under half, and the cause of the remainder is not known. The sample table contains tens of thousands of clones; only one count was recorded for roughly 80% of them. The ten largest make up under 30% of the sample. These data originate in a study of control samples from healthy donors and cancer patients (dated by TCRdb to 2018 to 2020). Trimming costs V 2 bases and J 1 base, and their ends lie 14 bases apart. From the germline V gene, CDR1 is MNHNS and CDR2 is SASEGT. The CDR3 goes from the cysteine to the phenylalanine over 16 residues. The kept DNA is CDR3 alone, 48 bases in frame from the first base.

What was sequenced was PBMCs. The chain couples TRBV6-1 to TRBJ1-1, with the D gene uncertain. The clonotype originates from a man aged 55 to 70 with head and neck cancer. The CDR3 corresponds to CASSEPIRRTNTEAFF. The DNA sequence is as follows: TGTGCCAGCAGTGAACCCATTAGGAGGACGAACACTGAAGCTTTCTTT.